This T cell receptor beta chain is from a study of blood T cell repertoires in COVID-19 (dated by TCRdb to the early 2020s). For the wider study: For ImmuneRACE Cohort 3, a participant was defined as recovered based on two consecutive negative NP/OP PCR tests, clearance by a healthcare professional, or resolution of symptoms. The collaborator samples originated in the United States, Italy and Spain and spanned the acute and convalescent phases of COVID-19. The material from the prospective study consisted of cDNA or gDNA derived from T cells, B-cell-depleted T cells, or PBMCs. The dataset comprised deeply sampled blood TCRbeta repertoires from subjects exposed to, actively infected with, or recovered from COVID-19. The repertoires were released in a freely available public database intended as a resource for research on the immune response to SARS-CoV-2. The samples were drawn from two sources: the first 160 participants of the ongoing ImmuneRACE study, and 1,254 subjects contributed by 6 global collaborators. Sample metadata almost always included a de-identified subject ID, COVID-19 status, age in years and sex. Where available, HLA class I and class II types were taken from metadata supplied by the sample provider and were not determined by assay-based typing.

TCRbeta CDR3 regions were amplified from genomic DNA by means of the immunoSEQ Assay, a bias-controlled multiplex PCR. For the original study's pipeline: Nucleated cell counts per sample were estimated from amplification of reference gene primers within the assay. To quantify the absolute abundance of each unique TCRbeta CDR3 rearrangement, sequence reads were collapsed and filtered. For each sample, productive Simpson clonality was calculated as the square root of Simpson's diversity index over productive rearrangements. Drawn from immuneACCESS, this table holds only the in-frame rearrangements with V and J called that TCRdb kept. Clones are partly lost; checked studies trace under half to an unresolved V gene and leave the rest unexplained. V, J and clone size were drawn from that table, and D and trimming were deduced from the DNA. Recorded for this sample are some 300,000 clones; approximately 90% of them occurred a single time. The ten largest clones represent approximately 2% of the sample.

Paper-wide results and their limitations: The amount of clinical and demographic metadata varied by source and participant and was provided uncurated.

With respect to this clone: The specificity of this receptor is unknown. No quality values exist for individual bases; no much larger clone is one base distant.

Participants in the prospective study were enrolled through a virtual design, were aged roughly 18 to 90 years, and lived in 24 United States geographic areas. Cohort assignment in the prospective study relied on participant-reported clinical history from a screening survey and a study questionnaire. In the prospective study, mobile phlebotomists collected whole blood, serum and a nasopharyngeal or oropharyngeal swab from each participant. Prospective study participants could optionally give additional blood draws and questionnaires over an approximately 2-month period. Prospective study blood samples were shipped either frozen or at room temperature before DNA extraction. V gives up 1 base and J gives up 7 bases, and the segment between their germline ends measures 14 bases. The CDR1 and CDR2 encoded by the germline V gene are MDHEN and SYDVKM. The CDR3 has 15 amino acids, counting the end cysteine and phenylalanine. The sequence is cut down to CDR3 DNA, 45 bases in frame from base 1.

This chain joins TRBV28 to TRBJ1-5; TRBD1 might be the D gene, on 6 matching bases. The receptor was isolated from a woman aged 55-70 years in a cohort exposed to, infected with or recovered from COVID-19 (not recorded which). The sample consisted of PBMCs or T cells enriched from blood (not recorded which). CDR3 protein: CASSLSAPDSQPQHF. The nucleotide sequence reads as follows: TGTGCCAGCAGTTTATCCGCTCCGGACAGCCAGCCCCAGCATTTT. Beyond the CDR3, the reference TRBV28 and TRBJ1-5 genes provide the residues; the full variable domain reads: DVKVTQSSRYLVKRTGEKVFLECVQDMDHENMFWYRQDPGLGLRLIYFSYDVKMKEKGDIPEGYSVSREKKERFSLILESASTNQTSMYLCASSLSAPDSQPQHFGDGTRLSIL.